These T cell receptor beta chains were read from a single sample in a study of Ad26.COV2.S vaccination and SARS-CoV-2 variants. Profiling relied on immunoSEQ multiplex PCR, and the TCRdb table lists in-frame clones only, not all of them. The repertoire has about 390,000 clones, 70% to 90% of them found once; the top ten carry around 3.4%. Sample: peripheral blood, taken in a trial of Ad26.COV2.S vaccine versus placebo. Receptors were obtained from a person aged 18-65 years who received the Ad26.COV2.S COVID-19 vaccine or a placebo. The CDR3 runs from the conserved cysteine through the conserved F or W. Each record gives: J gene, V gene, clone size, D gene, CDR3 protein, CDR3 DNA. A D gene is named only where the DNA matches it firmly. The size of a clone is reported for some rows only, either as once, few or many, or as a class for expanded clones.

>TRBJ2-5|TRBV6-2/TRBV6-3|NA|NA
CASSYSLERVTRETQYF
TGTGCCAGCAGTTACTCGTTGGAAAGGGTAACCAGGGAGACCCAGTACTTC
>TRBJ2-7|TRBV12-3/TRBV12-4|NA|NA
CASRGPRSEQYF
TGTGCCAGCAGAGGACCACGCTCCGAGCAGTACTTC
>TRBJ2-1|TRBV7-9|NA|TRBD2
CASSLGLAGGLTYNEQFF
TGTGCCAGCAGCTTAGGGCTAGCGGGGGGGCTCACCTACAATGAGCAGTTCTTC
>TRBJ2-7|TRBV30|NA|NA
CAWSVLKYEQYF
TGTGCCTGGAGTGTACTAAAGTACGAGCAGTACTTC
>TRBJ2-2|TRBV5-4|NA|NA
CASSLRNTGELFF
TGTGCCAGCAGCTTAAGGAACACCGGGGAGCTGTTTTTT
>TRBJ2-5|TRBV5-1|NA|NA
CASSLAGFQETQYF
TGCGCCAGCAGCTTGGCTGGGTTCCAAGAGACCCAGTACTTC
>TRBJ2-1|TRBV13|NA|NA
CASSLRLGEQFF
TGTGCCAGCAGCCTGAGGCTAGGAGAGCAGTTCTTC
>TRBJ2-7|TRBV5-1|NA|NA
CASSPLDSQFYEQYF
TGCGCCAGCAGCCCCTTGGACAGCCAATTCTACGAGCAGTACTTC
>TRBJ1-1|TRBV4-1|NA|NA
CASSQEESTDLNTEAFF
TGCGCCAGCAGCCAGGAAGAGTCCACAGACCTAAACACTGAAGCTTTCTTT
>TRBJ2-4|TRBV18|NA|NA
CASSPTAGMAKNIQYF
TGTGCCAGCTCACCAACGGCAGGGATGGCCAAAAACATTCAGTACTTC
>TRBJ1-2|TRBV3-1/TRBV3-2|NA|NA
CASSQAVGRGHGYTF
TGTGCCAGCAGCCAAGCCGTGGGTCGCGGGCATGGCTACACCTTC
>TRBJ2-3|TRBV9|NA|TRBD2
CASSVALAGELGTQYF
TGTGCCAGCAGCGTAGCGCTAGCGGGGGAATTGGGTACGCAGTATTTT
>TRBJ1-2|TRBV5-6|NA|TRBD1
CASSRDRANYGYTF
TGTGCCAGCAGCCGGGACAGGGCTAACTATGGCTACACCTTC
>TRBJ1-6|TRBV7-2|NA|NA
CASSRDIGSPLHF
TGTGCCAGCAGTCGGGACATAGGATCACCCCTCCACTTT
>TRBJ1-1|TRBV4-3|NA|NA
CASSQTGRTEAFF
TGCGCCAGCAGCCAAACAGGTCGCACTGAAGCTTTCTTT
>TRBJ1-1|TRBV9|NA|TRBD1
CASSLDRGTEAFF
TGTGCCAGCAGCCTGGACAGGGGGACTGAAGCTTTCTTT
>TRBJ1-2|TRBV10-3|few|NA
CAISAQRKWEPNYGYTF
TGTGCCATCAGCGCACAGAGGAAGTGGGAACCTAACTATGGCTACACCTTC
>TRBJ1-4|TRBV19|NA|NA
CASSVGTDDNEKLFF
TGTGCCAGTAGTGTCGGGACGGACGATAATGAAAAACTGTTTTTT
>TRBJ2-1|TRBV2|NA|NA
CASSRKTGAVSYNEQFF
TGTGCCAGCAGTCGAAAAACGGGGGCCGTCTCCTACAATGAGCAGTTCTTC
>TRBJ1-2|TRBV5-8|NA|NA
CASSPQGRIYGYTF
TGTGCCAGCAGCCCCCAGGGGCGCATCTATGGCTACACCTTC
>TRBJ2-5|TRBV3-1/TRBV3-2|once|NA
CASSFGTLETQYF
TGTGCCAGCAGCTTCGGGACCCTGGAGACCCAGTACTTC
>TRBJ2-1|TRBV5-4|NA|TRBD2
CASSLAAGGPEIEQFF
TGTGCCAGCAGCTTGGCCGCGGGGGGCCCAGAGATTGAGCAGTTCTTC
>TRBJ1-1|TRBV6-1|many|TRBD1
CASSDGQGATEAFF
TGTGCCAGCAGTGACGGACAGGGGGCCACTGAAGCTTTCTTT
>TRBJ1-1|TRBV4-3|NA|NA
CASSQDLERGEAFF
TGCGCCAGCAGCCAAGATTTGGAAAGGGGCGAAGCTTTCTTT
>TRBJ2-5|TRBV7-8|NA|TRBD2
CASSDSSGGAGLETQYF
TGTGCCAGCAGCGATAGTAGCGGGGGGGCCGGTTTGGAGACCCAGTACTTC
>TRBJ1-1|TRBV6-5|NA|NA
CASSYFGGSVTEAFF
TGTGCCAGCAGTTACTTTGGGGGGTCGGTCACTGAAGCTTTCTTT
>TRBJ2-1|TRBV7-2|NA|TRBD2
CASHQRGGRDEQFF
TGTGCCAGCCACCAGCGGGGGGGCCGGGATGAGCAGTTCTTC
>TRBJ2-7|TRBV5-1|NA|TRBD1
CASNRKQGADEQYF
TGCGCCAGCAATCGGAAACAGGGGGCTGATGAGCAGTACTTC
>TRBJ2-3|TRBV29-1|NA|TRBD2
CSVDGGGDTQYF
TGCAGCGTTGATGGGGGAGGGGATACGCAGTATTTT
>TRBJ1-2|TRBV6-4|NA|TRBD1
CASSTTGGYGYTF
TGTGCCAGCAGCACCACAGGGGGTTATGGCTACACCTTC
>TRBJ2-7|TRBV6-2/TRBV6-3|NA|NA
CASSPFGGPYEQYF
TGTGCCAGCAGCCCTTTCGGGGGTCCATACGAGCAGTACTTC
>TRBJ2-7|TRBV5-1|few|NA
CASSLAEGGFSYEQYF
TGCGCCAGCAGCTTGGCCGAGGGGGGATTCTCCTACGAGCAGTACTTC
>TRBJ2-3|TRBV10-3|NA|NA
CAIAGGGSGVEDTQYF
TGTGCCATAGCAGGGGGAGGCAGCGGGGTTGAAGATACGCAGTATTTT
>TRBJ1-5|TRBV5-8|few|NA
CASSLRGSRQPQHF
TGTGCCAGCAGCTTGAGGGGGTCACGGCAGCCCCAGCATTTT
>TRBJ1-2|TRBV24-1|NA|NA
CATSVGPYGYTF
TGTGCCACCAGTGTTGGACCGTATGGCTACACCTTC
>TRBJ2-7|TRBV2|NA|NA
CASTRMGEAYEQYF
TGTGCCAGCACTCGAATGGGGGAAGCCTACGAGCAGTACTTC
>TRBJ2-1|TRBV4-1|NA|NA
CASTRVGGHNEQFF
TGCGCCAGCACTCGAGTGGGGGGCCACAATGAGCAGTTCTTC
>TRBJ2-7|TRBV3-1/TRBV3-2|NA|TRBD2
CASSRGLAGIYEQYF
TGTGCCAGCAGCCGGGGACTAGCGGGGATCTACGAGCAGTACTTC
>TRBJ2-2|TRBV19|NA|TRBD1
CASRSRGPHTGELFF
TGTGCCAGTAGATCCAGGGGGCCTCACACCGGGGAGCTGTTTTTT
>TRBJ1-5|TRBV30|few|NA
CAWSEGDPICSNQPQHF
TGTGCCTGGAGTGAGGGGGACCCTATATGTAGCAATCAGCCCCAGCATTTT
>TRBJ1-5|TRBV3-1/TRBV3-2|NA|NA
CASSQESGAQHF
TGTGCCAGCAGCCAAGAGAGTGGAGCCCAGCATTTT
>TRBJ2-5|TRBV3-1/TRBV3-2|NA|NA
CASSQDNSRETQYF
TGTGCCAGCAGCCAAGATAACAGTCGGGAGACCCAGTACTTC
>TRBJ2-1|TRBV7-2|NA|NA
CASSPQRLNYNEQFF
TGTGCCAGCAGCCCCCAGAGACTGAATTACAATGAGCAGTTCTTC
>TRBJ1-2|TRBV3-1/TRBV3-2|NA|NA
CASSQEGGYYGYTF
TGTGCCAGCAGCCAAGAAGGTGGCTACTATGGCTACACCTTC
>TRBJ1-3|TRBV14|NA|NA
CASSQEGYTIYF
TGTGCCAGCAGCCAAGAAGGGTACACCATATATTTT
>TRBJ1-4|TRBV11-2|NA|NA
CASTAPGGNANEKLFF
TGTGCCAGCACCGCTCCGGGAGGTAATGCTAATGAAAAACTGTTTTTT
>TRBJ1-1|TRBV9|NA|NA
CASSVPGNTEAFF
TGTGCCAGCAGCGTTCCAGGGAACACTGAAGCTTTCTTT
>TRBJ2-4|TRBV20-1|NA|NA
CSASPHNIQYF
TGCAGTGCTAGTCCCCACAACATTCAGTACTTC
>TRBJ2-2|TRBV21-1|NA|NA
CASSKLAGEVENPGRVFF
TGTGCCAGCAGCAAATTAGCAGGCGAGGTCGAAAATCCGGGGAGGGTGTTTTTT
>TRBJ2-3|TRBV5-1|NA|TRBD2
CASSLGSGGAKDTQYF
TGCGCCAGCAGCTTAGGCAGCGGGGGGGCGAAAGATACGCAGTATTTT
>TRBJ1-1|TRBV18|NA|NA
CASSPPMTTEAFF
TGTGCCAGCTCACCTCCCATGACGACTGAAGCTTTCTTT
>TRBJ2-7|TRBV19|NA|NA
CASSIDRKGGSYEQYF
TGTGCCAGTAGTATAGATCGAAAGGGTGGGTCCTACGAGCAGTACTTC